This is a list of T cell receptor beta chains from one sample in a study of T-cell memory formation after mild COVID-19. TCRdb reanalysed the 5' RACE reads using MiXCR and keeps one entry per CDR3 protein. The profile shows 400,000 to 500,000 distinct CDR3 sequences, 20% of them singletons. Sequenced material: PBMCs or a T cell subset sorted from them (not recorded which). The receptors shown here come from an adult woman who had mild COVID-19 (a few samples of this study predate the infection). Cell type and time point are not known. The CDR3 runs from the conserved cysteine through the conserved F or W. A D gene is named only where the DNA matches it firmly. Only some rows state a clone size, as once, few, many or a class for expanded clones.

TRBD2	TRBV4-2	TRBJ2-3	-	TGTGCCAGCAGCCAAGGGACTAGCGGGAGCCCAGATACGCAGTATTTT	CASSQGTSGSPDTQYF
-	TRBV5-6	TRBJ2-7	few	TGTGCCAGCAGCTTGGGCGTCGGACGTCACTCCTACGAGCAGTACTTC	CASSLGVGRHSYEQYF
-	TRBV6-6	TRBJ1-5	-	TGTGCCAGCAGCGAGGGGGACAGCAATCAGCCCCAGCATTTT	CASSEGDSNQPQHF
-	TRBV6-6	TRBJ1-6	-	TGTGCCAGCACCTACGACAATAATAATTCACCCCTCCACTTT	CASTYDNNNSPLHF
TRBD1	TRBV2	TRBJ1-5	-	TGTGCCAGCAGTTATGGACAGGCCAGCAATCAGCCCCAGCATTTT	CASSYGQASNQPQHF
-	TRBV3-1	TRBJ2-1	-	TGTGCCAGCAGCCAAGTAGGAAACGCTAAGGATGAGCAGTTCTTC	CASSQVGNAKDEQFF
-	TRBV29-1	TRBJ1-1	once	TGCAGCGTTTGGGATAGGACTGGACCTGAAGCTTTCTTT	CSVWDRTGPEAFF
TRBD2	TRBV20-1	TRBJ2-7	-	TGCAGTGCTAGGGCCACCGGGGGGGTCTCCTACGAGCAGTACTTC	CSARATGGVSYEQYF
-	TRBV20-1	TRBJ1-4	few	TGCAGTGCTCACATCCTCGGGGGAAAACTGTTTTTT	CSAHILGGKLFF
-	TRBV7-6	TRBJ1-4	-	TGTGCCAGCAGCGGCTCGACACAGGGATTTAATGAAAAACTGTTTTTT	CASSGSTQGFNEKLFF
-	TRBV7-2	TRBJ2-3	many	TGTGCCAGCAGCTTAGGTCGGGGAAGGACGGGTAGCACAGATACGCAGTATTTT	CASSLGRGRTGSTDTQYF
-	TRBV29-1	TRBJ1-1	few	TGCAGCGTTGAAGGCACTGAAGCTTTCTTT	CSVEGTEAFF
-	TRBV6-1	TRBJ1-1	few	TGTGCCAGCCTGTTATCGGGGTCCACTGAAGCTTTCTTT	CASLLSGSTEAFF
-	TRBV2	TRBJ1-2	-	TGTGCCAGCAGTTTTCGACAGACCCTAACGCCGGGCTACACCTTC	CASSFRQTLTPGYTF
-	TRBV2	TRBJ2-5	-	TGTGCCAGCAGTGAAGTACGAGAGACCCAGTACTTC	CASSEVRETQYF
-	TRBV3-1	TRBJ2-1	-	TGTGCCAGCAGCCAAGATCCCCTAGCCTTCAATGAGCAGTTCTTC	CASSQDPLAFNEQFF
-	TRBV6-5	TRBJ2-1	-	TGTGCCAGCAGTTACTCCCGGGACACGGGAGAGCAGTTCTTC	CASSYSRDTGEQFF
-	TRBV3-1	TRBJ2-7	-	TGTGCCAGCAGCCAGCTTAGCCAGCGGGACGAGCAGTACTTC	CASSQLSQRDEQYF
TRBD2	TRBV5-1	TRBJ2-7	-	TGCGCCAGCAGCTTGGCAGCGGGAGTCAACATCTACGAGCAGTACTTC	CASSLAAGVNIYEQYF
TRBD1	TRBV6-6	TRBJ2-1	few	TGTGCCACCAAGACAGGACAGGGGTACAATGAGCAGTTCTTC	CATKTGQGYNEQFF
TRBD2	TRBV7-2	TRBJ2-7	-	TGTGCCAGCAGACCTACTAGCGGGTCCTCCTACGAGCAGTACTTC	CASRPTSGSSYEQYF
-	TRBV20-1	TRBJ2-7	-	TGCAGTGCCACAGTCGACAGCTCCTACGAGCAGTACTTC	CSATVDSSYEQYF
-	TRBV15	TRBJ2-7	many	TGTGCCACCAGCCGAGGGTTATCCTACGAGCAGTACTTC	CATSRGLSYEQYF
TRBD1	TRBV29-1	TRBJ1-1	few	TGCAGCGCCTGGGACAGGGTGAACACTGAAGCTTTCTTT	CSAWDRVNTEAFF
-	TRBV12-3/TRBV12-4	TRBJ1-3	-	TGTGCCAGCAGTTTGGGCAGCGAGAGCTCTGGAAACACCATATATTTT	CASSLGSESSGNTIYF
-	TRBV3-1	TRBJ1-5	-	TGTGCCAGCAGCCAAGCGAGCAACCCGGGACACAATCAGCCCCAGCATTTT	CASSQASNPGHNQPQHF
-	TRBV9	TRBJ2-5	few	TGTGCCAGCAGCGTAGCTACGGGAGAGACCCAGTACTTC	CASSVATGETQYF
-	TRBV24-1	TRBJ2-3	-	TGTGCCACCAGTGATAGAGGAGGGGATACCACAGATACGCAGTATTTT	CATSDRGGDTTDTQYF
TRBD1	TRBV9	TRBJ2-1	few	TGTGCCAGCAGCCCCCCCATTCCTGGGACAGGGGACAATGAGCAGTTCTTC	CASSPPIPGTGDNEQFF
TRBD2	TRBV5-5	TRBJ2-1	few	TGTGCCAGCCGGAGGCGGGCGGGGGGAGACTACAATGAGCAGTTCTTC	CASRRRAGGDYNEQFF
-	TRBV5-1	TRBJ2-5	few	TGCGCCAGCAGCACCGGGAGTCAAGAGACCCAGTACTTC	CASSTGSQETQYF
-	TRBV3-1	TRBJ2-1	-	TGTGCCAGCAGCCAAGGGCGGGGAGCCTCCTACAATGAGCAGTTCTTC	CASSQGRGASYNEQFF
-	TRBV2	TRBJ2-3	few	TGTGCCAGCAGTCCTCTCTGGTCTAGCAGTCGGACAGATACGCAGTATTTT	CASSPLWSSSRTDTQYF
-	TRBV4-3	TRBJ2-1	-	TGCGCCAGCAGCCACATCCAGGGCAATGAGCAGTTCTTC	CASSHIQGNEQFF
TRBD1	TRBV5-1	TRBJ2-2	-	TGCGCCAGCAGCTTCGGACAGGGCTCCACCGGGGAGCTGTTTTTT	CASSFGQGSTGELFF
TRBD2	TRBV6-6	TRBJ2-7	-	TGTGCCAGCAGTTACGGACTAGCGGGAGGGCGGAGCGAGCAGTACTTC	CASSYGLAGGRSEQYF
-	TRBV27	TRBJ2-7	-	TGTGCCAGCACCGGGGCAGGGATTCCCTACGAGCAGTACTTC	CASTGAGIPYEQYF